Below, 28 T cell receptor beta chains from the same sample are listed, as sequenced in a study of Ad26.COV2.S vaccination and SARS-CoV-2 variants. The treatment here: roughly 19 received Ad26.COV2.S at low or high dose, single or two shots; about 5 received placebo; per-sample allocation not given. Material that was analyzed had been drawn on day 63 after the first vaccine or placebo injection. Assay: immunoSEQ multiplex PCR; the TCRdb copy retains only in-frame clones and omits some. The table lists approximately 400,000 clones, 83% of them singletons, with around 7% in the top ten. The material was peripheral blood, obtained in a trial of Ad26.COV2.S vaccine versus placebo. Receptor source: a person aged 18-60 years who received the Ad26.COV2.S COVID-19 vaccine or a placebo.

This clone showed up just once. The chain carries TRBV7-9 and TRBJ2-7; D tentatively reads TRBD1 or TRBD2 (5 bases each). Trimming removed 4 bases at V and 3 bases at J, with 16 bases between. This CDR3 contains 15 residues. CDR1 and CDR2 (germline): SEHNR, FQNEAQ (reference sequence). The CDR3 spells CASSSLTGRLYEQYF. Here the CDR3 DNA reads TGTGCCAGCAGCTCCCTGACGGGACGACTCTACGAGCAGTACTTC.

In DNA form, the CDR3 reads TGCGCCACCCGGACAGTGGCGAACACTGAAGCTTTCTTT. Translated: CATRTVANTEAFF. V and J are TRBV5-1 and TRBJ1-1; D might be TRBD1 (6 bases). The germline V and J ends were trimmed by 9 bases and 1 base, with 13 bases remaining between them. The CDR3 is made up of 13 amino acids. CDR1 and CDR2 from the germline V gene are SGHRS and YFSETQ. Based on the CDR3 plus reference TRBV5-1 and TRBJ1-1, the full variable domain is KAGVTQTPRYLIKTRGQQVTLSCSPISGHRSVSWYQQTPGQGLQFLFEYFSETQRNKGNFPGRFSGRQFSNSRSEMNVSTLELGDSALYLCATRTVANTEAFFGQGTRLTVV.

The chain employs TRBV24-1 and TRBJ2-7, with a possible D match to TRBD2 (5 bases). This CDR3 spans 13 amino acids. Trimming left V 5 bases short and J 5 bases short, with 12 bases between. CDR1 KGHDR and CDR2 SFDVKD come from the germline V gene. The CDR3 DNA sequence: TGTGCCACCAGTGCGCGGGTTCGAAACGAGCAGTACTTC. Translated: CATSARVRNEQYF.

The chain recombines TRBV5-1 with TRBJ1-1; 9 bases align to TRBD1. V was clipped by 0 bases and J by 3 bases; unmatched bases: 6. The CDR3 contains 16 residues. CDR1 and CDR2 from the germline V gene are SGHRS and YFSETQ. The CDR3 coding sequence is TGCGCCAGCAGCTTGGTATGGACAGGGGTATACACTGAAGCTTTCTTT. Translation: CASSLVWTGVYTEAFF.

The J gene is TRBJ2-1, the V gene TRBV7-6, with D possibly matching TRBD1 (6 bases). Germline V gives CDR1 SGHVS, CDR2 FNYEAQ. The CDR3 is 11 residues long. V lost 4 bases to trimming and J lost 10 bases, with 8 bases between them. CDR3 protein: CASSSRGEQFF. Written as DNA, the CDR3 is TGTGCCAGCAGCTCTAGGGGGGAGCAGTTCTTC.

V is TRBV2 and J is TRBJ2-3; D is perhaps TRBD2 (5 bases). The CDR3 length is 14 residues. Per the germline V gene, CDR1 is SNHLY and CDR2 is FYNNEI. Trimming removed 3 bases from V and 2 bases from J, with 9 bases in between. The CDR3 spells CASSENRDTDTQYF. The CDR3 DNA reads TGTGCCAGCAGTGAGAACCGGGACACAGATACGCAGTATTTT.

The chain combines TRBV27 with TRBJ2-3; 7 bases are shared with TRBD1. CDR1 and CDR2 from the germline V gene are MNHEY and SMNVEV (reference sequence). The CDR3 has 14 amino acids. With V trimmed by 8 bases and J by 2 bases, 7 bases remained unmatched. The CDR3 DNA sequence: TGTGCCAGCTCTCCGACAGGGCTCACAGATACGCAGTATTTT. Residues: CASSPTGLTDTQYF.

The chain's CDR3 is CATSEDWGTWGELFF. CDR3 coding DNA: TGTGCCACCTCCGAGGACTGGGGAACTTGGGGGGAGCTGTTTTTT. The J gene is TRBJ2-2, the V gene TRBV19; perhaps TRBD2 as D (5 bases). The CDR3 totals 15 residues. Deletions cut 10 bases from V and 8 bases from J, with 23 bases between. The germline CDR1 and CDR2 sequences are LNHDA and SQIVND (reference sequence).

As to this clone: The conserved phenylalanine or tryptophan normally closing the CDR3 is absent here, so this likely arose from a read error. No DNA is shown, since the ends of the CDR3 on it are uncertain; the CDR3 is the one TCRdb lists. The chain links TRBV4-2 to TRBJ1-3; the table names TRBD1, a call not compared with the DNA. The CDR3 region is 12 residues in length, termini included. Germline assignment: CDR1 LGHNA and CDR2 YNFKEQ. The CDR3 here is CASSQVDREPGD.

The chain joins TRBV9 to TRBJ1-4; 11 bases agree with TRBD1. Germline V gene sequence: CDR1 SGDLS, CDR2 YYNGEE. There are 18 residues in the CDR3. The junction had 12 bases not matched to a gene; V was cut back by 5 bases and J by 3 bases. CDR3 protein: CASSRTGQGARANEKLFF. The CDR3 DNA is TGTGCCAGCAGTCGTACAGGACAGGGGGCTCGGGCTAATGAAAAACTGTTTTTT.

CDR3 DNA sequence: TGCGCCAGCAGCTTGAGGGCAGGGGCGATGAACACTGAAGCTTTCTTT. This encodes CASSLRAGAMNTEAFF. The rearrangement links TRBV5-1 to TRBJ1-1; tentative D call: TRBD1 (6 bases). Germline loops: CDR1 SGHRS, CDR2 YFSETQ. CDR3 size: 16 residues. Between the trimmed V and J ends, which lost 1 base and 0 bases, there was a span of 13 bases.

This clone appeared a single time. The chain combines TRBV2 with TRBJ1-5; TRBD1 matches at 8 bases. CDR1 is SNHLY, CDR2 FYNNEI, per germline. V lost 5 bases, J lost 7 bases, and 4 bases stayed unmatched. CDR3 length: 13 residues. The CDR3: CASSPGGDQPQHF. The DNA of the CDR3 is TGTGCCAGCAGTCCAGGGGGCGACCAGCCCCAGCATTTT.

This clone was counted between two and nine times. The rearrangement joins TRBV6-5 to TRBJ2-7; TRBD2 aligns across 7 bases. J was trimmed by 6 bases and V by 5 bases; bases with no gene match: 4. Germline lookup yields CDR1 MNHEY and CDR2 SVGAGI. The CDR3 has 12 residues. This CDR3 is CASSSGIREQYF. Written as DNA, the CDR3 is TGTGCCAGCAGTAGCGGGATCCGCGAGCAGTACTTC.

This clone was counted only a few times. V is TRBV18 and J is TRBJ1-1; 7 bases map to TRBD1. V was pared by 4 bases and J by 6 bases, with 8 bases of the junction left unmatched. The CDR3 runs to 14 residues. Germline CDR1 reads KGHSH; CDR2 reads LQKENI. The CDR3 here is CASSRIGGGSEAFF. The DNA for the CDR3 is TGTGCCAGCTCACGAATAGGGGGCGGCTCTGAAGCTTTCTTT.

The J gene is TRBJ1-1, the V gene TRBV18; 8 bases are shared with TRBD1. CDR1 and CDR2 (germline): KGHSH, LQKENI. The CDR3 runs 19 residues. The trim removed 6 bases at V and 3 bases at J, leaving 21 bases unmatched. CDR3 coding DNA: TGTGCCAGCTCCACTCAGTCGGGCGCCAGGGGGCTTTCTGACACTGAAGCTTTCTTT. It translates to CASSTQSGARGLSDTEAFF.

The chain carries TRBV12-3 or TRBV12-4 and TRBJ1-1, with 8 nucleotides matching TRBD1. The length of the CDR3 is 13 residues. J gave up 7 bases and V 5 bases, and 6 bases lay outside the gene matches. CDR3 sequence reads: CASSIVQGGEAFF. The CDR3 bases are TGTGCCAGCAGTATAGTACAGGGGGGTGAAGCTTTCTTT.

This clone was seen more than once but under ten times. The chain is built from TRBV5-1 and TRBJ1-6; TRBD1 matches at 7 bases. The V gene end was trimmed by 1 base and the J gene end by 7 bases; junction bases not matched to a gene: 2. Germline V lookup: CDR1 SGHRS, CDR2 YFSETQ. The CDR3 sequence is 14 residues long. The CDR3 nucleotides are TGCGCCAGCAGCTTGACAGGGGACAATTCACCCCTCCACTTT. It codes for CASSLTGDNSPLHF.

The chain carries TRBV2 and TRBJ1-3, with D perhaps matching TRBD1 (6 bases). Trimming took off 7 bases at V and 2 bases at J, with 18 bases between the two ends. The length of the CDR3 is 16 residues. Germline CDR1 is SNHLY and CDR2 is FYNNEI. The CDR3 is CASNAPTGGAGNTIYF. The CDR3 coding sequence is TGTGCCAGCAACGCTCCGACAGGAGGAGCTGGAAACACCATATATTTT.

This chain uses TRBV7-9 with TRBJ1-1; D remains unclear. The CDR3 loop spans 12 amino acids. Germline V gene data show CDR1 as SEHNR and CDR2 as FQNEAQ (reference sequence). V was pared by 1 base and J by 6 bases, with 6 bases between. The CDR3 is CASSLGIPEAFF. The CDR3 bases are TGTGCCAGCAGCTTAGGGATTCCTGAAGCTTTCTTT.

This clone was detected a few times. The chain is built from TRBV15 and TRBJ2-1; D remains ambiguous. Trimming took off 4 bases at V and 6 bases at J, with 16 bases between the two ends. CDR3 length: 15 residues. Germline V gene data show CDR1 as LNHNV and CDR2 as YYDKDF (reference sequence). CDR3 DNA: TGTGCCACCAGCACCAGACGGTCCCCGGGCAATGAGCAGTTCTTC. Its protein product is CATSTRRSPGNEQFF. The whole variable domain, remainder taken from reference TRBV15 and TRBJ2-1, is DAMVIQNPRYQVTQFGKPVTLSCSQTLNHNVMYWYQQKSSQAPKLLFHYYDKDFNNEADTPDNFQSRRPNTSFCFLDIRSPGLGDTAMYLCATSTRRSPGNEQFFGPGTRLTVL.

With regard to this clone: Within the sample, other DNA sequences also encode this same CDR3. The chain employs TRBV5-1 and TRBJ1-1, with 7 bases fitting TRBD1. This CDR3 comprises 13 residues. V shed 6 bases and J 0 bases; nucleotides not matched to a gene: 2. Germline lookup yields CDR1 SGHRS and CDR2 YFSETQ. The CDR3: CASTGTVNTEAFF. In nucleotides, the CDR3 is TGCGCCAGCACCGGGACAGTGAACACTGAAGCTTTCTTT.

V is TRBV6-2 or TRBV6-3 and J is TRBJ1-1; D call uncertain. Trimming cost V 2 bases and J 6 bases, with 16 bases left between them. The CDR3 totals 15 residues. Germline-derived CDR1 and CDR2 are MNHEY and SVGEGT. CDR3 nucleotide sequence: TGTGCCAGCAGTTACCGGGTTCCAGTGCGGGCTGAAGCTTTCTTT. Encoded protein: CASSYRVPVRAEAFF.

The chain employs TRBV7-9 and TRBJ1-1; maybe TRBD1 (6 bases). Germline values: CDR1 SEHNR, CDR2 FQNEAQ (reference sequence). This CDR3 comprises 16 residues. V lost 1 base and J 1 base, leaving 13 bases between the germline ends. Here the CDR3 reads CASSLGGHSGNTEAFF. The CDR3 DNA is TGTGCCAGCAGCTTAGGGGGGCACTCCGGGAACACTGAAGCTTTCTTT.

The chain couples TRBV5-1 to TRBJ2-1; unclear D gene. The V gene's germline CDR1 is SGHRS and CDR2 YFSETQ. With 0 bases removed from V and 5 bases from J, the gap between germline ends came to 9 bases. The CDR3 runs to 14 residues. The CDR3 here is CASSLAYSHNEQFF. The CDR3 DNA sequence: TGCGCCAGCAGCTTGGCATACAGCCACAATGAGCAGTTCTTC.

This clone was picked up one time. V usage is TRBV7-2 and J usage is TRBJ1-1; TRBD1 aligns across 9 bases. Per the germline V gene, CDR1 is SGHTA and CDR2 is FQGNSA. The CDR3 sequence is 14 residues long. Losses at the gene ends were 5 bases for V and 1 base for J; bases not matched to a gene: 2. The CDR3 nucleotides are TGTGCCAGCAGCCCGGACAGGGGGAACACTGAAGCTTTCTTT. The encoded protein is CASSPDRGNTEAFF.

The chain recombines TRBV5-5 with TRBJ1-4; D unresolved. Germline V gene sequence: CDR1 SGHKS, CDR2 YYEKEE (reference sequence). The CDR3 contains 13 residues. With 9 bases removed from V and 8 bases from J, the gap between germline ends came to 17 bases. The CDR3 reads CATQPAPEEKLFF. Here the CDR3 DNA reads TGTGCCACTCAACCGGCCCCTGAGGAAAAACTGTTTTTT.

The chain combines TRBV7-9 with TRBJ2-1; no reliable D call. This CDR3 is built from 11 residues. CDR1 and CDR2 from the germline V gene are SEHNR and FQNEAQ (reference sequence). V lost 4 bases and J lost 6, with 4 bases in between. CDR3 nucleotide sequence: TGTGCCAGCAGCTCGGCCAATGAGCAGTTCTTC. Protein sequence: CASSSANEQFF. Full variable domain (remainder filled in from reference TRBV7-9 and TRBJ2-1): DTGVSQNPRHKITKRGQNVTFRCDPISEHNRLYWYRQTLGQGPEFLTYFQNEAQLEKSRLLSDRFSAERPKGSFSTLEIQRTEQGDSAMYLCASSSANEQFFGPGTRLTVL.

This clone was counted a single time. The chain links TRBV4-2 to TRBJ2-3; 8 bases fit TRBD2. The germline V gene encodes CDR1 LGHNA and CDR2 YNFKEQ. CDR3 length: 16 residues. The V segment lost 1 base and the J segment 5 bases; nucleotides outside the gene matches: 8. The CDR3 reads CASSQAHGGAQDTQYF. The CDR3 DNA reads TGTGCCAGCAGCCAAGCCCACGGGGGGGCTCAAGATACGCAGTATTTT.